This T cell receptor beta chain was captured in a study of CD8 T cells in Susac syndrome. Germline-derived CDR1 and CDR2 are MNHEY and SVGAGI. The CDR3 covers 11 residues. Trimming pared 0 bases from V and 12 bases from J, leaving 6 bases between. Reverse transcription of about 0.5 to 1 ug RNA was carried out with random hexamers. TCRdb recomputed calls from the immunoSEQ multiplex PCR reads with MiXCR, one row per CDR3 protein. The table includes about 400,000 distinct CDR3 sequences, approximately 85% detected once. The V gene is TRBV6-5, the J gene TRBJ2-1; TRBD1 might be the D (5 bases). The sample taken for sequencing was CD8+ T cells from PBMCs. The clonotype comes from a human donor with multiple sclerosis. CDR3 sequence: CASSYSGVQFF. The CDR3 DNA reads TGTGCCAGCAGTTACTCAGGGGTGCAGTTCTTC.